Listed here is a single TCR beta chain. Its antigen is undetermined. V lost 3 bases, J lost 3 bases, and 12 bases lay in between. There are 14 residues in the CDR3. Germline V gene sequence: CDR1 SGHTS, CDR2 YDEGEE. The entry originates in a study of cytomegalovirus exposure and HLA in healthy donors. Whole-study findings and limits: Most observed TCR sequences were rare, whereas some public TCRs were detected in many donors. DRB1 showed the most TCR associations and HLA-C the fewest in a later analysis, as rates varied by HLA locus.

Healthy bone marrow donors made up the donors. Donors showed nominal health when sampled, although they likely had unrecorded immune exposures. Primers included in the PCR were 60 Vbeta and 13 Jbeta primers. TCRdb keeps only in-frame clones here, not all; method: immunoSEQ multiplex PCR. The table shows fewer than 150,000 clones, with approximately 71% occurring only once. The chain employs TRBV5-8 and TRBJ1-1; D gene uncertain. The material sequenced was PBMCs. This receptor was taken from a woman in her fifties or sixties in good health and CMV-seronegative. CDR3 coding DNA: TGTGCCAGCAGCTGCTGGGGAGGATACACTGAAGCTTTCTTT. It codes for CASSCWGGYTEAFF.